Below, 2 T cell receptor beta chains from the same sample are listed, as sequenced in a study of somatic mutations in cytotoxic T cells in rheumatoid arthritis. Sequencing was performed with immunoSEQ multiplex PCR; in TCRdb, only in-frame clones are kept and a portion is missing. The table records 15,000 to 20,000 clones, 80% of them present only once. The sample consisted of CD8+ T cells sorted from blood. The receptors were sampled from an adult with rheumatoid arthritis.

The chain employs TRBV7-9 and TRBJ1-2; D is ambiguous. The germline V gene encodes CDR1 SEHNR and CDR2 FQNEAQ (reference sequence). Trimming stripped 5 bases from V and 8 bases from J, with 12 bases between. The CDR3 spans 12 residues. For the CDR3, the DNA is TGTGCCAGCAGCCCCCCCTACGGCGGCTACACCTTC. It translates to CASSPPYGGYTF.

The DNA of the CDR3 is TGTGCCAGCAGCGTAGCCATGGGGGGTACGGGGGGTTACACCTTC. Residues: CASSVAMGGTGGYTF. The V gene is TRBV9, the J gene TRBJ1-2; weak D call: TRBD1 (5 bases). Deletions cut 0 bases from V and 11 bases from J, with 20 bases between. CDR3 size: 15 residues. Germline CDR1 SGDLS, CDR2 YYNGEE.